Listed here are 32 T cell receptor beta chains from one sample, sequenced in a study of blood T cells in healthy people across ages. A second PCR, run for about 7 to 11 cycles, used a sample-barcoded 5' primer plus a J-beta primer mix. TCRdb called the 5' RACE reads again in MiXCR, with one record for every CDR3 protein. This table holds some 700,000 distinct CDR3 sequences, roughly 44% found once. The sequenced material came from blood. The receptor set was obtained from a woman aged 55-70 years in good health.

V is TRBV20-1 and J is TRBJ1-2; 9 nucleotides agree with TRBD1. V shed 3 bases and J 8 bases; nucleotides not matched to a gene: 7. From germline, CDR1 is DFQATT and CDR2 SNEGSKA (reference sequence). This CDR3 spans 13 amino acids. The CDR3 here is CSASTGGPAGYTF. DNA of the CDR3: TGCAGTGCTAGTACAGGGGGCCCGGCCGGCTACACCTTC.

The gene calls are TRBV28 and TRBJ2-1, with TRBD1 identical over 8 bases. V lost 3 bases and J lost 6; bases outside the gene matches: 4. Germline-derived CDR1 and CDR2 are MDHEN and SYDVKM. CDR3 length: 14 amino acids. CDR3 amino acids: CASSFLQGVNEQFF. The CDR3 DNA follows: TGTGCCAGCAGTTTCCTACAGGGGGTCAATGAGCAGTTCTTC.

As regards this clonotype: Its ends do not fully match the called genes, so a read error is possible. The chain combines TRBV7-2 with TRBJ2-5, with D perhaps assigned TRBD1 or TRBD2 (6 bases each). This CDR3 has 17 residues. Germline CDR1 SGHTA, CDR2 FQGNSA. The CDR3 here is CASGLGVGGRSGETQYF. The DNA of the CDR3 is TGTGCCAGCGGCTTAGGCGTAGGGGGGAGGTCCGGAGAGACCCAGTACTTC.

The J gene is TRBJ2-5, the V gene TRBV6-4, with D possibly TRBD1 on 6 matching bases. V was pared by 7 bases and J by 2 bases, with 17 bases between. The CDR3 spans 15 residues. Per germline, CDR1 MRHNA and CDR2 SNTAGT. The CDR3 region is CASNLNGQSQETQYF. The CDR3 DNA reads TGTGCCAGCAACCTGAACGGACAGAGTCAAGAGACCCAGTACTTC.

This clonotype was counted a few times. This sequence joins TRBV7-3 and TRBJ2-2, with unresolved D. Trimming pared 6 bases from V and 5 bases from J, leaving 10 bases between. The CDR3 spans 13 residues. CDR1 SGHTA and CDR2 FQGTGA come from the germline V gene. CDR3 sequence reads: CASSNPGTGELFF. The CDR3 coding sequence is TGTGCCAGCAGTAACCCCGGGACCGGGGAGCTGTTTTTT.

This clonotype was seen a handful of times. The chain employs TRBV12-3 or TRBV12-4 and TRBJ1-1; the D gene is possibly TRBD1 (5 bases). The CDR3 loop spans 14 amino acids. The V end lost 3 bases, the J end lost 3 bases, and 11 bases lay between the germline ends. The CDR3 coding sequence is TGTGCCAGCAGTTTTGGGGGAGGGGACACTGAAGCTTTCTTT. It yields the protein CASSFGGGDTEAFF.

About this clonotype itself: This clone may be a read error of a much larger clone one base away. The CDR3 reads CASSFEGIAYNEQYF. CDR3 sequence (DNA): TGTGCCAGCAGTTTCGAGGGTATTGCCTACAATGAGCAGTACTTC. V usage is TRBV28 and J usage is TRBJ2-7; tentative D call: TRBD2 (5 bases). Trimming took off 3 bases at V and 7 bases at J, with 19 bases between the two ends. Looked up from germline, CDR1 is MDHEN and CDR2 is SYDVKM. The CDR3 consists of 15 residues.

The chain combines TRBV5-1 with TRBJ2-5; possible D gene TRBD1, 6 bases. CDR3 length: 13 amino acids. Germline values: CDR1 SGHRS, CDR2 YFSETQ. V was shortened by 4 bases and J by 11 bases, with 18 bases between the two germline ends. The CDR3 loop is CASSVDSPGEQYF. Here the CDR3 DNA reads TGCGCCAGCAGCGTCGACTCCCCAGGGGAGCAGTACTTC.

The V gene is TRBV20-1, the J gene TRBJ1-5; D gene uncertain. The CDR3 runs 12 residues. The germline gives CDR1 DFQATT, CDR2 SNEGSKA (reference sequence). V was clipped by 0 bases and J by 9 bases, with 9 bases between them. In DNA, the CDR3 is TGCAGTGCTAGAGATCGTAGGTGGCCCCAGCATTTT. Amino acids: CSARDRRWPQHF.

This clonotype was counted between two and nine times. The chain joins TRBV7-3 to TRBJ2-2, with D unclear. The germline gives CDR1 SGHTA, CDR2 FQGTGA. The V and J ends lost 6 bases and 2 bases respectively, with 7 bases between them. This CDR3 comprises 13 residues. The CDR3 loop is CASSALNTGELFF. Written as DNA, the CDR3 is TGTGCCAGCAGTGCCCTCAACACCGGGGAGCTGTTTTTT. Together with reference TRBV7-3 and TRBJ2-2, the CDR3 gives the full variable domain: GAGVSQTPSNKVTEKGKYVELRCDPISGHTALYWYRQSLGQGPEFLIYFQGTGAADDSGLPNDRFFAVRPEGSVSTLKIQRTERGDSAVYLCASSALNTGELFFGEGSRLTVL.

The rearrangement joins TRBV29-1 to TRBJ2-3, with TRBD1 identical over 7 bases. The CDR3 spans 12 residues. V lost 8 bases to trimming and J lost 8 bases; unmatched junction nucleotides: 10. CDR1 is SQVTM and CDR2 is ANQGSEA in the germline V gene. The DNA for the CDR3 is TGCAGCTCCGGACAGGTAACGGGTACGCAGTATTTT. Translated, it gives CSSGQVTGTQYF.

This clonotype was counted a few times. The chain couples TRBV28 to TRBJ2-7; a possible D gene is TRBD1 (5 bases). The V gene lost 6 bases and the J gene lost 0 bases, with 15 bases spanning the gap. The CDR3 spans 15 residues. The germline V gene has CDR1 MDHEN and CDR2 SYDVKM. The DNA of the CDR3 is TGTGCCAGCAGCCCACACAGGATCTCCTCCTACGAGCAGTACTTC. Its protein product is CASSPHRISSYEQYF.

J is TRBJ2-1 and V is TRBV20-1; the D gene is possibly TRBD2 (5 bases). The CDR3 length is 13 residues. In germline, CDR1 is DFQATT, CDR2 SNEGSKA (reference sequence). V was cut by 3 bases and J by 9 bases, with 15 bases left in between. Here the CDR3 reads CSASITGAGEQFF. The CDR3, as DNA: TGCAGTGCTAGTATAACGGGCGCGGGTGAGCAGTTCTTC.

The V and J genes are TRBV5-6 and TRBJ1-1; D is perhaps TRBD1 (5 bases). Deletions cut 4 bases from V and 4 bases from J, with 23 bases between. CDR3 length equals 17 residues. The germline gives CDR1 SGHDT, CDR2 YYEEEE. In DNA form, the CDR3 reads TGTGCCAGCAGCCTGAACTCTGGGCCAGGGAGGGGCACTGAAGCTTTCTTT. Encoded protein: CASSLNSGPGRGTEAFF.

CDR3 residues: CASSLEGGVFSEQYF. The CDR3 bases are TGTGCCAGCAGCTTAGAGGGGGGGGTGTTCTCCGAGCAGTACTTC. The chain uses TRBV7-2 and TRBJ2-7; TRBD2 might be the D (7 bases). The V end lost 1 base, the J end lost 6 bases, and 16 bases lay between the germline ends. CDR3 length: 15 residues. The germline V gene encodes CDR1 SGHTA and CDR2 FQGNSA.

This clonotype came up many times. This rearrangement joins TRBV28 to TRBJ1-4; TRBD1 matches at 12 bases. This CDR3 spans 19 amino acids. Germline-derived CDR1 and CDR2 are MDHEN and SYDVKM. The junction had 20 bases not matched to a gene; V was cut back by 5 bases and J by 10 bases. The DNA for the CDR3 is TGTGCCAGCAGTCAAATCATCGGGACAGGGGGCGGGCCGGCTGGAAAACTGTTTTTT. Its translation: CASSQIIGTGGGPAGKLFF.

The V gene is TRBV4-2, the J gene TRBJ2-1; D perhaps matches TRBD1 (6 bases). Trimming removed 4 bases at V and 4 bases at J, with 20 bases between. The CDR3 runs to 17 residues. From germline, CDR1 is LGHNA and CDR2 YNFKEQ. The CDR3 DNA reads as TGTGCCAGCAGCCGATCCTGGCAGGGGAATTTTTACAATGAGCAGTTCTTC. Encoded protein: CASSRSWQGNFYNEQFF.

The chain uses TRBV10-3 and TRBJ2-5; D might be TRBD1 (5 bases). Trimming shortened V by 2 bases and J by 2 bases, and 12 bases separated the two germline ends. The germline V gene has CDR1 ENHRY and CDR2 SYGVKD. CDR3 length: 15 residues. The CDR3 DNA reads as TGTGCCATCAGTGAGGCAGGGTCAAGGCAAGAGACCCAGTACTTC. This encodes CAISEAGSRQETQYF.

This chain uses TRBV10-3 with TRBJ2-7, with D tentatively TRBD2 (5 bases). The CDR3 has 12 residues. Trimming took 6 bases from V and 4 from J, leaving 10 bases between them. The germline CDR1 and CDR2 sequences are ENHRY and SYGVKD. In DNA, the CDR3 is TGTGCCATCAGCCCCGGACTTTACGAGCAGTACTTC. This encodes CAISPGLYEQYF.

This clonotype showed up just a few times. The V and J genes are TRBV7-2 and TRBJ1-1, with TRBD1 identical over 8 bases. The germline gives CDR1 SGHTA, CDR2 FQGNSA. The CDR3 sequence is 14 residues long. Trimming took 4 bases from V and 7 from J; bases not matched to a gene: 8. The CDR3 DNA sequence: TGTGCCAGCAGCTCTCGGACAGGGACTGGTGAAGCTTTCTTT. It is translated as CASSSRTGTGEAFF.

This rearrangement joins TRBV5-5 to TRBJ2-3, with D hard to call. CDR1 is SGHKS, CDR2 YYEKEE, per germline (reference sequence). Deletions cut 4 bases from V and 9 bases from J, with 12 bases between. The CDR3 totals 12 residues. The CDR3 loop reads CASSLDGPTQYF. CDR3 sequence (DNA): TGTGCCAGCAGCCTGGACGGCCCGACGCAGTATTTT.

This clonotype was counted a few times. The chain combines TRBV5-1 with TRBJ1-1; TRBD1 might be the D (5 bases). CDR1 and CDR2 (germline): SGHRS, YFSETQ. The CDR3 extends over 15 amino acids. The V gene lost 4 bases and the J gene lost 5 bases, with 18 bases spanning the gap. The CDR3 sequence is CASSTWDSLGTEAFF. The CDR3 coding sequence is TGCGCCAGCAGCACCTGGGACTCCTTGGGGACTGAAGCTTTCTTT.

The chain links TRBV6-5 to TRBJ1-1, with D possibly TRBD1 on 5 matching bases. Deletions cut 4 bases from V and 11 bases from J, with 17 bases between. Germline CDR1 is MNHEY and CDR2 is SVGAGI. This CDR3 is 13 amino acids long. The CDR3 DNA reads TGTGCCAGCAGTTCCCCAGGGCGCGAATTGGCTTTCTTT. The encoded protein is CASSSPGRELAFF.

CDR3 in amino acids: CASSQGVAYGDTEAFF. The CDR3 DNA sequence: TGCGCCAGCAGCCAAGGAGTAGCGTACGGAGACACTGAAGCTTTCTTT. The V call is TRBV4-1, the J call TRBJ1-1; D unclear. The CDR3 spans 16 residues. V was pared by 1 base and J by 3 bases, with 15 bases between. CDR1 is MGHRA, CDR2 YSYEKL, per germline.

This chain links TRBV2 with TRBJ2-5, with D unclear. Germline V gene data show CDR1 as SNHLY and CDR2 as FYNNEI. The CDR3 is 14 amino acids. V lost 7 bases and J lost 0, with 12 bases in between. CDR3 region: CASNKYGDQETQYF. In DNA form, the CDR3 reads TGTGCCAGCAATAAATACGGAGACCAAGAGACCCAGTACTTC. Supplemented by reference TRBV2 and TRBJ2-5, the full variable domain reads EPEVTQTPSHQVTQMGQEVILRCVPISNHLYFYWYRQILGQKVEFLVSFYNNEISEKSEIFDDQFSVERPDGSNFTLKIRSTKLEDSAMYFCASNKYGDQETQYFGPGTRLLVL.

V is TRBV12-3 or TRBV12-4 and J is TRBJ2-3; D is undetermined. With 3 bases removed from V and 1 base from J, the gap between germline ends came to 11 bases. The CDR3 has 15 residues. The CDR3 region has the DNA TGTGCCAGCAGTTTTATGTTAAGCGGCACAGATACGCAGTATTTT. Translated, it gives CASSFMLSGTDTQYF.

The rearrangement uses TRBV28 and TRBJ1-5; D call uncertain. Trimming took 3 bases from V and 4 from J, leaving 7 bases between them. Germline V lookup: CDR1 MDHEN, CDR2 SYDVKM. The CDR3 is 13 amino acids. CDR3 sequence: CASSFTRNQPQHF. CDR3 coding DNA: TGTGCCAGCAGTTTTACCCGGAATCAGCCCCAGCATTTT. The full variable domain, in which reference TRBV28 and TRBJ1-5 provide the parts outside the CDR3, is DVKVTQSSRYLVKRTGEKVFLECVQDMDHENMFWYRQDPGLGLRLIYFSYDVKMKEKGDIPEGYSVSREKKERFSLILESASTNQTSMYLCASSFTRNQPQHFGDGTRLSIL.

The V gene is TRBV5-1, the J gene TRBJ1-1; TRBD1 might be the D (6 bases). Trimming shortened V by 3 bases and J by 10 bases, and 19 bases separated the two germline ends. CDR3 length equals 14 residues. Germline assignment: CDR1 SGHRS and CDR2 YFSETQ. CDR3 in amino acids: CASSSATGPFTAFF. For the CDR3, the DNA is TGCGCCAGCAGCTCGGCGACAGGACCCTTCACAGCTTTCTTT.

This chain joins TRBV20-1 and TRBJ2-7; 11 bases match TRBD2. The CDR3 has 14 residues. Germline V gene data show CDR1 as DFQATT and CDR2 as SNEGSKA (reference sequence). Trimming took 6 bases from V and 5 from J; bases not matched to a gene: 9. The CDR3 is CSAHPSGRLNEQYF. Written as DNA, the CDR3 is TGCAGTGCCCACCCTAGCGGGAGGCTCAACGAGCAGTACTTC.

The chain employs TRBV4-1 and TRBJ2-7; D is perhaps TRBD1 or TRBD2 (5 bases each). V was clipped by 0 bases and J by 6 bases, with 18 bases between them. The germline gives CDR1 MGHRA, CDR2 YSYEKL. The CDR3 contains 16 residues. Here the CDR3 DNA reads TGCGCCAGCAGCCAAGATCGCCGGGGCCCCGGGCGCGAGCAGTACTTC. Its protein is CASSQDRRGPGREQYF.

The V call is TRBV5-1, the J call TRBJ2-7; D is unresolved. The DNA matches TRBJ2-5 better at its end, which makes the J call doubtful. The length of the CDR3 is 13 residues. Germline lookup yields CDR1 SGHRS and CDR2 YFSETQ. The DNA for the CDR3 is TGCGCCAGCAGCTTGGTGATGACGGAGACCCAGTACTTC. This sequence encodes CASSLVMTETQYF.

J is TRBJ2-5 and V is TRBV20-1; 7 bases are a match to TRBD2. Per the germline V gene, CDR1 is DFQATT and CDR2 is SNEGSKA (reference sequence). J was trimmed by 10 bases and V by 8 bases; bases with no gene match: 13. This CDR3 has 12 amino acids. The CDR3 sequence is CSPGTTGGIQYF. The DNA for the CDR3 is TGCAGTCCGGGGACTACTGGTGGTATCCAGTACTTC.